Listed below are T cell receptor beta chains from one sample, sequenced in a study of monozygotic twins with cystic fibrosis. Clones were read by immunoSEQ multiplex PCR, and TCRdb kept only the in-frame ones, dropping some. The table includes 13,000 to 15,000 clones, approximately 92% detected once. The source material was blood. Every receptor here comes from a boy younger than 18 with cystic fibrosis. CDR3s include the opening cysteine and the closing phenylalanine or tryptophan. D genes are given only for firm matches. A clone size is listed for some rows: how often the clone was seen (once, few, many), or a class if it is expanded.

V: TRBV9; J: TRBJ2-3; size: .; D: TRBD2; CDR3: CASSVSGGRSTDTQYF; DNA: TGTGCCAGCAGCGTCAGCGGGGGGCGAAGCACAGATACGCAGTATTTT
V: TRBV5-6; J: TRBJ2-2; size: .; D: .; CDR3: CASSRNTGELFF; DNA: TGTGCCAGCAGCAGGAACACCGGGGAGCTGTTTTTT
V: TRBV2; J: TRBJ2-3; size: once; D: .; CDR3: CASSEGGSLVDTQYF; DNA: TGTGCCAGCAGTGAAGGTGGGAGTCTGGTAGATACGCAGTATTTT
V: TRBV6-1; J: TRBJ2-3; size: .; D: .; CDR3: CASSSRTGTDTQYF; DNA: TGTGCCAGCAGTTCCAGGACCGGGACAGATACGCAGTATTTT
V: TRBV4-1; J: TRBJ1-2; size: once; D: .; CDR3: CASSPTANYGYTF; DNA: TGCGCCAGCAGCCCCACAGCTAACTATGGCTACACCTTC
V: TRBV6-1; J: TRBJ1-2; size: .; D: .; CDR3: CASSDQGSGYTF; DNA: TGTGCCAGCAGTGACCAGGGATCTGGCTACACCTTC
V: TRBV27; J: TRBJ2-7; size: .; D: .; CDR3: CASSFSGAGEQYF; DNA: TGTGCCAGCAGTTTCTCAGGGGCAGGCGAGCAGTACTTC
V: TRBV5-1; J: TRBJ1-2; size: .; D: TRBD1; CDR3: CASSLDRGNNGYTF; DNA: TGCGCCAGCAGCTTGGACAGGGGGAATAATGGCTACACCTTC
V: TRBV30; J: TRBJ2-7; size: .; D: TRBD2; CDR3: CAWSVTSGYEQYF; DNA: TGTGCCTGGAGTGTAACTAGCGGCTACGAGCAGTACTTC
V: TRBV7-9; J: TRBJ1-4; size: once; D: .; CDR3: CASSFTATLGANEKLFF; DNA: TGTGCCAGCAGCTTCACCGCAACTCTTGGAGCTAATGAAAAACTGTTTTTT
V: TRBV28; J: TRBJ1-5; size: .; D: .; CDR3: CASSQSGAAGGNQPQHF; DNA: TGTGCCAGCAGCCAATCAGGGGCTGCGGGTGGCAATCAGCCCCAGCATTTT
V: TRBV11-2; J: TRBJ1-5; size: .; D: .; CDR3: CASSLDTLGNQPQHF; DNA: TGTGCCAGCAGCTTAGACACTTTAGGCAATCAGCCCCAGCATTTT
V: TRBV15; J: TRBJ2-7; size: .; D: .; CDR3: CATSRQMGAGEQYF; DNA: TGTGCCACCAGCAGGCAGATGGGGGCGGGTGAGCAGTACTTC
V: TRBV6-6; J: TRBJ1-6; size: few; D: .; CDR3: CASSYPPRNNSPLHF; DNA: TGTGCCAGCAGTTACCCTCCTCGGAATAATTCACCCCTCCACTTT
V: TRBV4-1; J: TRBJ2-2; size: .; D: .; CDR3: CASSQDPISTGELFF; DNA: TGCGCCAGCAGCCAGGACCCGATTTCAACCGGGGAGCTGTTTTTT
V: TRBV7-2; J: TRBJ1-3; size: .; D: .; CDR3: CASSLALPFAGNTIYF; DNA: TGTGCCAGCAGCTTAGCCTTACCCTTTGCTGGAAACACCATATATTTT
V: TRBV19; J: TRBJ2-7; size: .; D: .; CDR3: CASSSGSTYEQYF; DNA: TGTGCCAGTAGTTCGGGAAGCACCTACGAGCAGTACTTC
V: TRBV30; J: TRBJ1-1; size: .; D: .; CDR3: CAGSRNTEAFF; DNA: TGTGCCGGATCTAGGAACACTGAAGCTTTCTTT
V: TRBV30; J: TRBJ1-6; size: .; D: .; CDR3: CAWKYTDNTPLHF; DNA: TGTGCCTGGAAGTATACCGACAATACACCCCTCCACTTT
V: TRBV5-1; J: TRBJ1-1; size: once; D: TRBD1; CDR3: CASSGQGSMSEAFF; DNA: TGCGCCAGCAGCGGACAGGGGTCGATGTCTGAAGCTTTCTTT
V: TRBV7-9; J: TRBJ2-3; size: .; D: .; CDR3: CASSSSEADTQYF; DNA: TGTGCCAGCAGCTCCAGCGAGGCCGATACGCAGTATTTT
V: TRBV7-2; J: TRBJ2-1; size: .; D: .; CDR3: CASRQNNEQFF; DNA: TGTGCCAGCAGACAGAACAATGAGCAGTTCTTC
V: TRBV28; J: TRBJ2-2; size: few; D: .; CDR3: CASSTPDLTGELFF; DNA: TGTGCCAGCAGTACCCCCGACCTCACCGGGGAGCTGTTTTTT
V: TRBV6-1; J: TRBJ2-7; size: .; D: .; CDR3: CASSEGGTSYEQYF; DNA: TGTGCCAGCAGTGAAGGGGGGACCTCCTACGAGCAGTACTTC
V: TRBV6-5; J: TRBJ1-1; size: .; D: .; CDR3: CASSPGTKGRAFF; DNA: TGTGCCAGCAGTCCCGGGACAAAAGGTAGAGCTTTCTTT
V: TRBV5-1; J: TRBJ1-6; size: once; D: .; CDR3: CASSRDLENSPLHF; DNA: TGCGCCAGTTCCCGGGACTTGGAAAATTCACCCCTCCACTTT
V: TRBV6-5; J: TRBJ1-1; size: few; D: .; CDR3: CASFEALNTEAFF; DNA: TGTGCCAGCTTTGAGGCGTTGAACACTGAAGCTTTCTTT
V: TRBV6-5; J: TRBJ2-3; size: .; D: .; CDR3: CASSYLLADTQYF; DNA: TGTGCCAGCAGTTACTTACTAGCAGATACGCAGTATTTT
V: TRBV7-8; J: TRBJ1-2; size: .; D: .; CDR3: CASSLTGGNYGYTF; DNA: TGTGCCAGCAGCTTGACGGGGGGGAACTATGGCTACACCTTC
V: TRBV10-2; J: TRBJ1-2; size: .; D: .; CDR3: CASSESWGGEYGYTF; DNA: TGCGCCAGCAGTGAGTCCTGGGGCGGCGAGTATGGCTACACCTTC
V: TRBV18; J: TRBJ1-3; size: .; D: .; CDR3: CASSPWGLSSGNTIYF; DNA: TGTGCCAGCTCACCATGGGGACTGAGCTCTGGAAACACCATATATTTT
V: TRBV19; J: TRBJ1-1; size: .; D: TRBD1; CDR3: CASSMGTGGTEAFF; DNA: TGTGCCAGTAGTATGGGGACAGGGGGCACTGAAGCTTTCTTT
V: TRBV2; J: TRBJ2-5; size: .; D: .; CDR3: CASMAGQETQYF; DNA: TGTGCCAGCATGGCGGGACAAGAGACCCAGTACTTC
V: TRBV13; J: TRBJ2-7; size: .; D: .; CDR3: CASSPGLIYEQYF; DNA: TGTGCCAGCAGTCCAGGGTTGATCTACGAGCAGTACTTC
V: TRBV18; J: TRBJ2-2; size: once; D: .; CDR3: CASSNNGAAANTGELFF; DNA: TGTGCCAGCTCAAACAATGGGGCGGCGGCGAACACCGGGGAGCTGTTTTTT
V: TRBV11-2; J: TRBJ2-1; size: .; D: TRBD1; CDR3: CASSYNRGRYNEQFF; DNA: TGTGCCAGCAGCTATAACAGGGGGAGATACAATGAGCAGTTCTTC
V: TRBV18; J: TRBJ2-3; size: .; D: .; CDR3: CASEDTVTDTQYF; DNA: TGTGCCAGCGAAGACACGGTCACAGATACGCAGTATTTT